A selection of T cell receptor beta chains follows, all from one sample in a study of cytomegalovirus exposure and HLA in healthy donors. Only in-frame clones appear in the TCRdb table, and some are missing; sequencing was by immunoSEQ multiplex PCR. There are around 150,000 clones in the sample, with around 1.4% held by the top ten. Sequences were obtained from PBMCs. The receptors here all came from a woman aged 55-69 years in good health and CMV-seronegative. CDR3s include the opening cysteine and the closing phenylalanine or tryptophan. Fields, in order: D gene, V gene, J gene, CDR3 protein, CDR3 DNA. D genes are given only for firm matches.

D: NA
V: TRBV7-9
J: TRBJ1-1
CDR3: CASSLGGAGDTEAFF
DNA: TGTGCCAGCAGCTTAGGAGGGGCAGGGGACACTGAAGCTTTCTTT

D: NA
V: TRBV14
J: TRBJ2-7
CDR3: CASSHETGIGTYEQYF
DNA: TGTGCCAGCAGCCACGAAACGGGGATAGGGACCTACGAGCAGTACTTC

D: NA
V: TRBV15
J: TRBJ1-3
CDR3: CATSRDRGTSGNTIYF
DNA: TGTGCCACCAGCAGAGATCGCGGGACTTCTGGAAACACCATATATTTT

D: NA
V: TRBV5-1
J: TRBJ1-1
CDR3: CASSLGGGTEAFF
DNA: TGCGCCAGCAGCTTGGGCGGGGGAACTGAAGCTTTCTTT

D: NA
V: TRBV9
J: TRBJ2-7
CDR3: CASSPHTPSFEQYF
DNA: TGTGCCAGCAGCCCACACACCCCTAGCTTCGAGCAGTACTTC

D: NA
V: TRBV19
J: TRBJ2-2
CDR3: CASRYDRMNTGELFF
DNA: TGTGCCAGTAGATACGACAGGATGAACACCGGGGAGCTGTTTTTT

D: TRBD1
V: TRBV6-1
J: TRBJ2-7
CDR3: CASSGPGQGTYEQYF
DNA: TGTGCCAGCAGTGGGCCGGGACAGGGGACCTACGAGCAGTACTTC

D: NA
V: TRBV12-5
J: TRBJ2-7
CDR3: CASGTGGTWGYEQYF
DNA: TGTGCTAGTGGTACTGGAGGGACTTGGGGCTACGAGCAGTACTTC

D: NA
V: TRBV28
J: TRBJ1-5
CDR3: CASSSPVRSNQPQHF
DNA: TGTGCCAGCAGTTCCCCCGTGCGGAGCAATCAGCCCCAGCATTTT

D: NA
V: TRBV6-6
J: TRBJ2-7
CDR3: CASSYPDTDYEQYF
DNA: TGTGCCAGCAGTTACCCGGACACAGACTACGAGCAGTACTTC

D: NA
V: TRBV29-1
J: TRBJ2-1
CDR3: CSVPIGSFSYNEQFF
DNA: TGCAGCGTTCCGATCGGGAGTTTTTCCTACAATGAGCAGTTCTTC

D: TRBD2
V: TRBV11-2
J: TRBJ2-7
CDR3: CASSSYRLAGAYEQYF
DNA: TGTGCCAGCAGCTCCTACAGACTAGCGGGGGCCTACGAGCAGTACTTC

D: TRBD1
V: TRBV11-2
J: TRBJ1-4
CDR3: CASSPHGTGEEKLFF
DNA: TGTGCCAGCAGCCCACACGGGACAGGGGAAGAAAAACTGTTTTTT

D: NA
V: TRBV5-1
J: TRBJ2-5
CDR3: CASSWPGEETQYF
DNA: TGCGCCAGCAGCTGGCCGGGGGAAGAGACCCAGTACTTC